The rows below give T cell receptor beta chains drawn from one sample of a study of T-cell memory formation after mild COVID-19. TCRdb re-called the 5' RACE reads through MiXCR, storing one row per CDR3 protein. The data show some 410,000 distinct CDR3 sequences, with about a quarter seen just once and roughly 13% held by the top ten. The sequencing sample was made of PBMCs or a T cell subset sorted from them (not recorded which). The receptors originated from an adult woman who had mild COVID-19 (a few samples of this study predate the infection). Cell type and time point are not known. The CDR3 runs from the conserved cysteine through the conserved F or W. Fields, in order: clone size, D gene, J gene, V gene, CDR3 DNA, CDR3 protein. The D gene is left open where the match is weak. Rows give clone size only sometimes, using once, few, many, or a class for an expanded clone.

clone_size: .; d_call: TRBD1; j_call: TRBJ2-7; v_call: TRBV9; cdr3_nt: TGTGCCAGCAGCGTAGCTGGGCAGGGGGCCTACGAGCAGTACTTC; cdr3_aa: CASSVAGQGAYEQYF
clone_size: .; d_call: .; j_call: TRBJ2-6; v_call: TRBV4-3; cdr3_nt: TGCGCCAGCAGCCAAGAGGGCAGGCGTTCTGGGGCCAACGTCCTGACTTTC; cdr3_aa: CASSQEGRRSGANVLTF
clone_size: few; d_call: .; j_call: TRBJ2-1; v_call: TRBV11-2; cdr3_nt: TGTGCCAGCAGCTTAAGGCCCGGGCTTGAGCAGTTCTTC; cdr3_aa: CASSLRPGLEQFF
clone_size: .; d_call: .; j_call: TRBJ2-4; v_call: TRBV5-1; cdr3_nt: TGCGCCAGCAGCTCGGGGCTATTGGGGCTCAAAATTCAGTACTTC; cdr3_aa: CASSSGLLGLKIQYF
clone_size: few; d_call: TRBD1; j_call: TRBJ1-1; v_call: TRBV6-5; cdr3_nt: TGTGCCAGCAGTTACCTTCCCGGGACAGGTTCCTCTAACACTGAAGCTTTCTTT; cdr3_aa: CASSYLPGTGSSNTEAFF
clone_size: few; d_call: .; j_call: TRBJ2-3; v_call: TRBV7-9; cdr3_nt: TGTGCCAGCAGTCCTAAGGGGACTGGCACAGATACGCAGTATTTT; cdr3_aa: CASSPKGTGTDTQYF
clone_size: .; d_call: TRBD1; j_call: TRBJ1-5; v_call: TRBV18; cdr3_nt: TGTGCCAGCTCACTTGGGGACAGTAATAGCAATCAGCCCCAGCATTTT; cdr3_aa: CASSLGDSNSNQPQHF
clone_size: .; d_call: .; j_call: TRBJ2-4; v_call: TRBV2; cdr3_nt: TGTGCCAGCAGTGGCTTAAGTCCCCTAGCCAAAAACATTCAGTACTTC; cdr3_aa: CASSGLSPLAKNIQYF
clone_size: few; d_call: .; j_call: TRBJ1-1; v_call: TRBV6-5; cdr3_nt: TGTGCCAGCAGGGGACCGGAGAACGCTAAGCCTGAAGCTTTCTTT; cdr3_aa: CASRGPENAKPEAFF
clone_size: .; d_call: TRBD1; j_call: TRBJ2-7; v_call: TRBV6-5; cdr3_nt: TGTGCCAGCAGCTCCCAGGGGACAGGTTACTACGAGCAGTACTTC; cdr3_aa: CASSSQGTGYYEQYF
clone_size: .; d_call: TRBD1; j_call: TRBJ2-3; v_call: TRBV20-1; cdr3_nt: TGCAGTGCCCGCCCCCGGCCTGGCAAACAGACAGGGGATACGCAGTATTTT; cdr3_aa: CSARPRPGKQTGDTQYF
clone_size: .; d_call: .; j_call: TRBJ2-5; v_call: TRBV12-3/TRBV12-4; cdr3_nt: TGTGCCAGCAGTACGGGACGGCGAGAGACCCAGTACTTC; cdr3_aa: CASSTGRRETQYF
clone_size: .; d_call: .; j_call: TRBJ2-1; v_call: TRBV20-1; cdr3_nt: TGCAGTGCTAGAGCGGCGGGGGCCGTCTACAATGAGCAGTTCTTC; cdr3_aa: CSARAAGAVYNEQFF
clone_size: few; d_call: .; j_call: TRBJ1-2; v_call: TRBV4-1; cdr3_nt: TGCGCCAGCAGCCGAGCGGGGGCAGCTTATGGCTACACCTTC; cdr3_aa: CASSRAGAAYGYTF
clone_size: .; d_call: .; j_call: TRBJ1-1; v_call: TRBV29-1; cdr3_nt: TGCAGCGTCAGATCGGGCAGGGGCAACACTGAAGCTTTCTTT; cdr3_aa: CSVRSGRGNTEAFF
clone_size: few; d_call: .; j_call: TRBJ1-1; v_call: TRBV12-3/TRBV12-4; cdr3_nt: TGTGCCAGCAGTACAAATTCGGGACCGCTCACTGAAGCTTTCTTT; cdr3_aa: CASSTNSGPLTEAFF
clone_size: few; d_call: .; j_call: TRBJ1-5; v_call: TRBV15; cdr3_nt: TGTGCCACCAGCAAGACAGTCAATCAGCCCCAGCATTTT; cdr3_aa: CATSKTVNQPQHF
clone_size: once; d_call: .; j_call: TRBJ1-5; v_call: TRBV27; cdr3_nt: TGTGCCAGCAGTTTAGCCCCAAGGCGAGATCAGCCCCAGCATTTT; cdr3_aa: CASSLAPRRDQPQHF
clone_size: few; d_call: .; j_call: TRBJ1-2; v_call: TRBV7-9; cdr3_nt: TGTGCCAGCAGCTTAGTAGGGGTCGACGTCGGGAGCTACACCTTC; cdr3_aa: CASSLVGVDVGSYTF
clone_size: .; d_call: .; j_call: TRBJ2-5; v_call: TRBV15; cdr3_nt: TGTGCCACCAGCAGAGTAGATACAGGAGGGCAAGAGACCCAGTACTTC; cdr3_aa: CATSRVDTGGQETQYF
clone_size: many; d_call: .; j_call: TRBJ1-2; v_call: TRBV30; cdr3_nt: TGTGCCTGGACCAGTCGGGTGCGGTATGGCTACACCTTC; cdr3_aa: CAWTSRVRYGYTF
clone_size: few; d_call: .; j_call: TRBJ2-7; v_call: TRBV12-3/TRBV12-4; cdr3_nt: TGTGCCAGCAGTTTAGCGTTGGGGGGACACGGCCACGAGCAGTACTTC; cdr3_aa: CASSLALGGHGHEQYF
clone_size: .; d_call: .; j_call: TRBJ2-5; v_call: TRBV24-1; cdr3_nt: TGTGCCACCAGTGACCCCTCGGAGTTGGGGCAGGGAGAGACCCAGTACTTC; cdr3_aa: CATSDPSELGQGETQYF
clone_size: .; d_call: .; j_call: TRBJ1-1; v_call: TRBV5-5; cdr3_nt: TGTGCCAGCAGCCCGGGCAGGGTACTGAACACTGAAGCTTTCTTT; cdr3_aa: CASSPGRVLNTEAFF
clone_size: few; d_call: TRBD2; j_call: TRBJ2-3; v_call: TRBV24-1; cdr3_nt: TGTGCCACCCTCCGGGACAGATCTCCCCTAGCGGGAGGTATTAGCACAGATACGCAGTATTTT; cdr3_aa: CATLRDRSPLAGGISTDTQYF
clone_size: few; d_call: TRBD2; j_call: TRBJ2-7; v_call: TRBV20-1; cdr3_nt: TGCAGTGCTAGTGGGGGGGTCGAGCAGTACTTC; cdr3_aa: CSASGGVEQYF
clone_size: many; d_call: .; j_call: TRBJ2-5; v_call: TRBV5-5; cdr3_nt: TGTGCCAGCAGCTCGGGACGGCCCCAAGAGACCCAGTACTTC; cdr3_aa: CASSSGRPQETQYF
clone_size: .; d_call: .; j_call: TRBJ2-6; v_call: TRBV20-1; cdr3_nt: TGCAGTGCTCCGGAAGGATCTGGGGCCAACGTCCTGACTTTC; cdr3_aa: CSAPEGSGANVLTF
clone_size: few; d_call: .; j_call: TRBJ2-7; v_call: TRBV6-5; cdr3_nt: TGTGCCAGCAGTTACGATTCGGAAGCCTACGAGCAGTACTTC; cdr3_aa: CASSYDSEAYEQYF
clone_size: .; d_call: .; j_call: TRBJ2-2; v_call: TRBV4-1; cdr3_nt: TGCGCCAGCAGCCAAGAGACTCGGCCTACCGGGGAGCTGTTTTTT; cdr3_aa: CASSQETRPTGELFF
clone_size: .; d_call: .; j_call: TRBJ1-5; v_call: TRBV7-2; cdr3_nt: TGTGCCAGCAGCTCGCCGACAACGAATCAGCCCCAGCATTTT; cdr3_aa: CASSSPTTNQPQHF
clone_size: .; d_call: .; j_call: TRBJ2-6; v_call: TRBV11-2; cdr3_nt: TGTGCCAGCAGCTCGCCGTTCGGCAGCTCTGGGGCCAACGTCCTGACTTTC; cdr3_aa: CASSSPFGSSGANVLTF
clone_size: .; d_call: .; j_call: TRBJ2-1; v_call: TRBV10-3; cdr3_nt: TGTGCCATCAGCGGTCCCGCGCGACGTGGAAACTCCTACAATGAGCAGTTCTTC; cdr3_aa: CAISGPARRGNSYNEQFF
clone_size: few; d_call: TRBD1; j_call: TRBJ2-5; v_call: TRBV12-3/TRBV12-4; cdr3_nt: TGTGCCATAGGGACAGGGGGCTTGGAGACCCAGTACTTC; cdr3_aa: CAIGTGGLETQYF
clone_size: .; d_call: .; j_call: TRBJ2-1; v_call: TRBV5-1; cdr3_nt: TGCGCCAGCAGCCTATACTCGCCCCCAGGGATGGAGGGGCAGTTCTTC; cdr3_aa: CASSLYSPPGMEGQFF
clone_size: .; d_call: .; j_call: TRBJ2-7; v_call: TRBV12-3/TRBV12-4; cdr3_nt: TGTGCCAGCTCCTGGGGGGTCGAGCAGTACTTC; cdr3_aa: CASSWGVEQYF
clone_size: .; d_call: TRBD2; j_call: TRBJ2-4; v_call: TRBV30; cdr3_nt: TGTGCCTGGACGGGGGGAAACATTCAGTACTTC; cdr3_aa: CAWTGGNIQYF
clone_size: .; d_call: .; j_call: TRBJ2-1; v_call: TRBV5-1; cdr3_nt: TGCGCCAGCAGCCGGACCGCGGAACCTAGAACGGGAGCTAGAAATGAGCAGTTCTTC; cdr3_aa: CASSRTAEPRTGARNEQFF
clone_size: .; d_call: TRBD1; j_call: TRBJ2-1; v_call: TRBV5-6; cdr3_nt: TGTGCCAGCAGCTTGGAAGGGACAGGGCTCTTTTACAATGAGCAGTTCTTC; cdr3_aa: CASSLEGTGLFYNEQFF
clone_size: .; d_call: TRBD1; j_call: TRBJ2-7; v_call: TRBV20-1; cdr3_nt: TGCAGTGCTAGGGAGACAGGGCTCAGCTCCTACGAGCAGTACTTC; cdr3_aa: CSARETGLSSYEQYF
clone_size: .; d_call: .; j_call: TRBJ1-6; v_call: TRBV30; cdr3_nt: TGTGCCTGGAGTGTACATCGAGGTTATAATTCACCCCTCCACTTT; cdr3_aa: CAWSVHRGYNSPLHF
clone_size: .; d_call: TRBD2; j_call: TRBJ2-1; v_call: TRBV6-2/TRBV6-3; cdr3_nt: TGTGCCAGCAGCCCCCGGCGAGTTACTAGCGGGAGGGGCTCCTACAATGAGCAGTTCTTC; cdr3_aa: CASSPRRVTSGRGSYNEQFF
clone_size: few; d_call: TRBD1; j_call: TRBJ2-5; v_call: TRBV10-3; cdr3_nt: TGTGCCGCTGGACAGGGGCAAGAGACCCAGTACTTC; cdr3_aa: CAAGQGQETQYF
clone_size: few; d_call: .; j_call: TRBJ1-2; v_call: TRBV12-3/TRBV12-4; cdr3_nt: TGTGCCAGCAGCCCGGACGGACCTTTTCGACGATATGGCTACACCTTC; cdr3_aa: CASSPDGPFRRYGYTF
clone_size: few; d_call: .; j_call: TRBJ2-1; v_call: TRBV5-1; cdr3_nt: TGCGCCAGCAGCTTGGGGGTAGGGGGATACAATGAGCAGTTCTTC; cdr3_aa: CASSLGVGGYNEQFF
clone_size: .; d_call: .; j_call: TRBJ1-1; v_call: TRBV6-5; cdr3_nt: TGTGCCAGCAGTTCGTCCCGGGCGTTGAACACTGAAGCTTTCTTT; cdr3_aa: CASSSSRALNTEAFF
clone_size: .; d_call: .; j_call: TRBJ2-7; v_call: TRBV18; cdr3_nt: TGTGCCAGCTCACCATCGGGCAGCTCCGAGCAGTACTTC; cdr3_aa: CASSPSGSSEQYF
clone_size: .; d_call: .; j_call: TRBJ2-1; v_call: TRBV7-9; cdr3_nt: TGTGCCAGCAGCACTAAGGACTGGGACAATGAGCAGTTCTTC; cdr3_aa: CASSTKDWDNEQFF
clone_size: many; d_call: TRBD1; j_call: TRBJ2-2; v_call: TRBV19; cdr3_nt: TGTGCCAGTAGTTCAACAGGGGTGAACACCGGGGAGCTGTTTTTT; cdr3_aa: CASSSTGVNTGELFF
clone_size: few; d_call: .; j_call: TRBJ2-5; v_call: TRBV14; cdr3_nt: TGTGCCAGCAGCACAACTCTCGCGAGCTTATGGGGGTCAGAGACCCAGTACTTC; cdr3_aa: CASSTTLASLWGSETQYF
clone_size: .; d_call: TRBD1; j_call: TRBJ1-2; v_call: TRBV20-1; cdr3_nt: TGCAGTGCTAGAGACCGGGACAGGGTGTTTGGCTACACCTTC; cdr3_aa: CSARDRDRVFGYTF
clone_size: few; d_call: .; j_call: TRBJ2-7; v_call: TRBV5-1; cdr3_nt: TGCGCCAGCAGCTTGGGAGGGGTGACCGTCTCCTACGAGCAGTACTTC; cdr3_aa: CASSLGGVTVSYEQYF
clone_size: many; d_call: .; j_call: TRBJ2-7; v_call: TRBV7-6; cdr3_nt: TGTGCCAGCAGCTTAGGGGCTGGGCGGTCCTACGAGCAGTACTTC; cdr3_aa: CASSLGAGRSYEQYF